The 5 T cell receptor beta chains reported below all come from one sample, sequenced in a study of human T cells and chemical hapten exposure. TCRdb recomputed calls from the RACE reads with MiXCR, one row per CDR3 protein. This sample has some 43,000 distinct CDR3 sequences, with about 4.2% found just once. This sample's time point: patch test 1, 2 weeks after DPC sensitization. The treatment here: therapeutic diphenylcyclopropenone sensitization with weekly scalp DPC. It was from unfractionated whole blood that total RNA was extracted. The specimen comprised whole blood, sampled in connection with sensitization to the hapten diphenylcyclopropenone (DPC). These TCRs come from a man between 50 and 59 years old with alopecia areata. Some clones in this sample may be carry-over from other donors' samples.

This clonotype was observed a handful of times. The rearrangement uses TRBV20-1 and TRBJ2-7, with D possibly being TRBD1 or TRBD2 (5 bases each). Trimming cost V 3 bases and J 0 bases, with 15 bases left between them. From germline, CDR1 is DFQATT and CDR2 SNEGSKA (reference sequence). The CDR3 runs to 15 residues. CDR3 sequence: CSARSRDGDSYEQYF. The CDR3 region has the DNA TGCAGTGCTAGGAGTCGGGACGGCGACTCCTACGAGCAGTACTTC.

The sample holds a few counts of this clonotype. The V call is TRBV7-9, the J call TRBJ1-2, with TRBD1 identical over 8 bases. Germline V gives CDR1 SEHNR, CDR2 FQNEAQ (reference sequence). V shed 5 bases, J shed 8 bases, and the junction held 13 bases outside the gene matches. This CDR3 has 15 residues. The DNA of the CDR3 is TGTGCCAGCAGCCGAGGCGCAGGGGGCCGGGACGGCTACACCTTC. Encoded protein: CASSRGAGGRDGYTF. The full variable domain, rest sourced from reference TRBV7-9 and TRBJ1-2, is DTGVSQNPRHKITKRGQNVTFRCDPISEHNRLYWYRQTLGQGPEFLTYFQNEAQLEKSRLLSDRFSAERPKGSFSTLEIQRTEQGDSAMYLCASSRGAGGRDGYTFGSGTRLTVV.

V is TRBV28 and J is TRBJ1-1; D is possibly TRBD1 (5 bases). This CDR3 has 18 residues. Per germline, CDR1 MDHEN and CDR2 SYDVKM. The V end lost 1 base, the J end lost 5 bases, and 23 bases lay between the germline ends. The CDR3 DNA sequence: TGTGCCAGCAGTTTATATCAAGGGGTAGGGCCGACGGGGACTGAAGCTTTCTTT. Protein product: CASSLYQGVGPTGTEAFF. Together with reference TRBV28 and TRBJ1-1, the CDR3 gives the full variable domain: DVKVTQSSRYLVKRTGEKVFLECVQDMDHENMFWYRQDPGLGLRLIYFSYDVKMKEKGDIPEGYSVSREKKERFSLILESASTNQTSMYLCASSLYQGVGPTGTEAFFGQGTRLTVV.

To note about this clonotype: A much larger clonotype is one base distant, so this may be a read error. V gene TRBV4-1 combines with J gene TRBJ1-2; 7 nucleotides match TRBD1. The J segment lost 3 bases and the V segment lost 7 bases, leaving 11 bases of the junction unmatched. Germline CDR1 MGHRA, CDR2 YSYEKL. This CDR3 is 15 amino acids long. CDR3 sequence (DNA): TGCGCCAGCATCCAGGGACAGACGTCCGACTATGGCTACACCTTC. Its translation is CASIQGQTSDYGYTF.

This clonotype was counted at least ten times. The genes are TRBV19 and TRBJ2-1; D remains unclear. The CDR3 extends over 13 amino acids. Germline CDR1 is LNHDA and CDR2 is SQIVND (reference sequence). The V end lost 5 bases, the J end lost 2 bases, and 7 bases lay between the germline ends. DNA for the CDR3: TGTGCCAGTAGTTTCAGGACCTACAATGAGCAGTTCTTC. It yields the protein CASSFRTYNEQFF.